This T cell receptor (beta chain) was sequenced during a study of blood T cell repertoires in COVID-19 (TCRdb year 2020). General notes on the study: Samples from collaborators originated in the United States, Italy and Spain and spanned both the acute and convalescent phases of COVID-19. The prospective study material was composed of cDNA or gDNA derived from T cells, B-cell-depleted T cells, or PBMCs. Subjects who had been exposed to COVID-19, were actively infected with it, or had recovered from it provided the deeply sampled blood TCRbeta repertoires that made up the dataset. A freely available public database, intended as a resource for researchers studying the immune response to SARS-CoV-2, is where the repertoires were released. The samples were drawn from the first 160 participants of the ongoing ImmuneRACE study and from 1,200 or so subjects provided by 6 global collaborators. A de-identified subject ID, COVID-19 status, age in years and sex were almost always included in the sample metadata. Where available, HLA class I and class II types were obtained from metadata supplied by the sample provider rather than from assay-based typing.

CDR3 length: 11 amino acids, cysteine to phenylalanine. The only DNA kept is the CDR3, 33 bases in frame from the first base. In its sample, this clone was seen a few times. The clone's antigen remains unknown. Per-nucleotide qualities are absent, and no much larger clonotype sits a single base away. TCRbeta CDR3 regions were amplified from genomic DNA by means of the immunoSEQ Assay, a bias-controlled multiplex PCR. In the source study's methods: The number of nucleated cells in each sample was estimated by amplification of reference gene primers within the assay. Sequence reads were collapsed and filtered to measure the absolute abundance of every unique TCRbeta CDR3 rearrangement. For each sample, productive Simpson clonality was calculated as the square root of Simpson's diversity index over productive rearrangements. TCRdb's version of the immuneACCESS table is confined to in-frame rearrangements and falls short of the full clone set. An unresolved V gene accounts for under half of the shortfall where checked; the remainder is of unknown origin. V and J calls and clone size follow that table, whereas D and trimming were derived from the DNA. The table for this sample lists around 250,000 clones; about 83% of them were counted only once. Roughly 2% of the sample belongs to the ten largest clones.

Another Seattle source contributed samples from volunteer blood donors who had recovered from COVID-19. Each collaborating institution followed its own protocols to collect whole blood in K2EDTA tubes. Collaborator samples were shipped for TCRbeta analysis as frozen whole blood, isolated PBMCs, or DNA extracted from either sample type. Paper-wide results and their limitations: The quantity of clinical and demographic metadata differed by source and by participant and was supplied without curation.

This clonotype originated in a man aged 25-40 years who had recovered from COVID-19. The sample taken for sequencing was peripheral blood. Recombination connected TRBV21-1 to TRBJ1-5; the D call in the table, TRBD1, was not verified against the DNA. TRBV21-1 is reported as a pseudogene. The DNA sequence is TGTGCCAGCAGCGTACAGGGGCCCCAGCATTTT. This encodes CASSVQGPQHF.